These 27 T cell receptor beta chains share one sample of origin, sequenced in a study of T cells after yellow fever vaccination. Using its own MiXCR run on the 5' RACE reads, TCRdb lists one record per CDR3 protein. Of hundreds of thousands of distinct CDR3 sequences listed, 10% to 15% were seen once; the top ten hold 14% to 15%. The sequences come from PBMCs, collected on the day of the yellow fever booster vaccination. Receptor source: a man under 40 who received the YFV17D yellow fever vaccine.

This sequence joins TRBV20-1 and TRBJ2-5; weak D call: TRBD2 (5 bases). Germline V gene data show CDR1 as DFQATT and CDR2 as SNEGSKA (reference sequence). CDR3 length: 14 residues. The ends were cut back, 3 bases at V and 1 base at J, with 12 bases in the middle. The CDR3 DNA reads TGCAGTGCTAGGGCGGGTAGGGCCCAAGAGACCCAGTACTTC. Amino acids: CSARAGRAQETQYF.

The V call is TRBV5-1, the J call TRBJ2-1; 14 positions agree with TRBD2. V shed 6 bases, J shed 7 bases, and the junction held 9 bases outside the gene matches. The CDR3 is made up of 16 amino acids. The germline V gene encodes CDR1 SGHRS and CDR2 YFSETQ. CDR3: CASTVEGTSGSNEQFF. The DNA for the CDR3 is TGCGCCAGCACCGTGGAAGGGACTAGCGGGAGTAATGAGCAGTTCTTC.

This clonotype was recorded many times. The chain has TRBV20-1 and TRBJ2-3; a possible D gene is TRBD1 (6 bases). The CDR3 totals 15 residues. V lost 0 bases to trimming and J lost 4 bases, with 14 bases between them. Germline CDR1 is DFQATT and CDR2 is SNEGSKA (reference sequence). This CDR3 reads CSARDSPGAADTQYF. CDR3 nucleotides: TGCAGTGCTAGAGATTCTCCAGGGGCGGCAGATACGCAGTATTTT.

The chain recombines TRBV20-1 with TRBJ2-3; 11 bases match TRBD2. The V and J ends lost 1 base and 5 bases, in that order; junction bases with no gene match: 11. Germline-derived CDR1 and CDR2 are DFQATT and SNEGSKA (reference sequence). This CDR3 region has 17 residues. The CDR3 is CSARGKGGTSGEDTQYF. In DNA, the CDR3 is TGCAGTGCTAGAGGCAAGGGAGGGACTAGCGGCGAAGATACGCAGTATTTT.

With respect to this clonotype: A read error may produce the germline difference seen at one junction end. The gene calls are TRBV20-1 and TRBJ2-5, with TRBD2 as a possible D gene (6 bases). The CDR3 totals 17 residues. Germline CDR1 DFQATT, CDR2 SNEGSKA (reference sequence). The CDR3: CCARVGSREVGAETQYF. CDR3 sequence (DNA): TGCTGTGCTAGAGTTGGTTCCAGGGAGGTCGGTGCGGAGACCCAGTACTTC.

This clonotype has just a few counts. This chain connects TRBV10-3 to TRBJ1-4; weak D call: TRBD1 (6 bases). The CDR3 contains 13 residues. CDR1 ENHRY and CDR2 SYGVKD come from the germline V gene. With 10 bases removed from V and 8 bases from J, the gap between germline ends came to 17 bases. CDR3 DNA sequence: TGTGCCACCTCCCGGGACACGGGAGAAAAACTGTTTTTT. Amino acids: CATSRDTGEKLFF.

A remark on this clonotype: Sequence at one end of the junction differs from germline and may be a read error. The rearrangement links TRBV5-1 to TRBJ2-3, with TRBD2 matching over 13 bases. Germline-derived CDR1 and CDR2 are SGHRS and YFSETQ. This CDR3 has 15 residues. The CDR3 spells CVSSLVGLAGDTQYF. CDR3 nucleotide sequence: TGCGTCAGCAGCTTGGTGGGACTAGCGGGGGATACGCAGTATTTT.

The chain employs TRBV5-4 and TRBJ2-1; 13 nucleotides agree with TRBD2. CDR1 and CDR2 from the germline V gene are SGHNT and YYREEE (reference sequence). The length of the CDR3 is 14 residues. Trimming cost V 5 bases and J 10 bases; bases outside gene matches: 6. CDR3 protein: CASSGLAGAEEQFF. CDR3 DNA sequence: TGTGCCAGCAGTGGACTAGCGGGAGCAGAAGAGCAGTTCTTC.

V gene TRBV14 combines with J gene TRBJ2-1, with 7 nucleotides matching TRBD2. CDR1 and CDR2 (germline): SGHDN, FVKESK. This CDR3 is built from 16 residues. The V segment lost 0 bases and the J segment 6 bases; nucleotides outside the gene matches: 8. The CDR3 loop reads CASSQEIAGALNEQFF. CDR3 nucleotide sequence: TGTGCCAGCAGCCAAGAGATTGCGGGAGCGCTCAATGAGCAGTTCTTC. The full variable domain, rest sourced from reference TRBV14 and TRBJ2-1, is EAGVTQFPSHSVIEKGQTVTLRCDPISGHDNLYWYRRVMGKEIKFLLHFVKESKQDESGMPNNRFLAERTGGTYSTLKVQPAELEDSGVYFCASSQEIAGALNEQFFGPGTRLTVL.

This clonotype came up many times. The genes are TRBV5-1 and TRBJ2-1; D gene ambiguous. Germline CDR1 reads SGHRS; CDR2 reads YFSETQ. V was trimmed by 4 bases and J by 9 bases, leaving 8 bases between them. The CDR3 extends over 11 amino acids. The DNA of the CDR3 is TGCGCCAGCAGCCCGGATGTTGAGCAGTTCTTC. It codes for CASSPDVEQFF.

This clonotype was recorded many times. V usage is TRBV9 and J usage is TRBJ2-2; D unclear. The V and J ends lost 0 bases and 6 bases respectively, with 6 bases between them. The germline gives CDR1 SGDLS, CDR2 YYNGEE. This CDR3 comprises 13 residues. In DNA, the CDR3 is TGTGCCAGCAGCGTAGGGCAACCCGGGGAGCTGTTTTTT. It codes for CASSVGQPGELFF. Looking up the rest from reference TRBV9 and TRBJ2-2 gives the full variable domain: DSGVTQTPKHLITATGQRVTLRCSPRSGDLSVYWYQQSLDQGLQFLIQYYNGEERAKGNILERFSAQQFPDLHSELNLSSLELGDSALYFCASSVGQPGELFFGEGSRLTVL.

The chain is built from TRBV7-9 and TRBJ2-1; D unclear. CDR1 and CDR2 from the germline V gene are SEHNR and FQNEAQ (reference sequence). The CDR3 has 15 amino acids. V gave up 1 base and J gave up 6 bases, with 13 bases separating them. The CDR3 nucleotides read TGTGCCAGCAGCTTAGATATTTTGGGCGGCAATGAGCAGTTCTTC. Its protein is CASSLDILGGNEQFF. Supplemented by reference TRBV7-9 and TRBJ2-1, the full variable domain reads DTGVSQNPRHKITKRGQNVTFRCDPISEHNRLYWYRQTLGQGPEFLTYFQNEAQLEKSRLLSDRFSAERPKGSFSTLEIQRTEQGDSAMYLCASSLDILGGNEQFFGPGTRLTVL.

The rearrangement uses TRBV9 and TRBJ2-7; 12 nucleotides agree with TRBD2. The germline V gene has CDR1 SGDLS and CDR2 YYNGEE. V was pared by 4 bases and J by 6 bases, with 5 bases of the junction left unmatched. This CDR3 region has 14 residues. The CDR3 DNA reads TGTGCCAGCAGCTTCGGACTAGCGGGGCCCGAGCAGTACTTC. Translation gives CASSFGLAGPEQYF.

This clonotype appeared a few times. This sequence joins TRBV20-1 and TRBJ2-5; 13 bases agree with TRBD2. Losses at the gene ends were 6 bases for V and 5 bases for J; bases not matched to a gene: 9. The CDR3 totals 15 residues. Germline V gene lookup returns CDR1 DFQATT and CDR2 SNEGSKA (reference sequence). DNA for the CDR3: TGCAGTGCACCAGCCGGGACTAGCGGGATCGAGACCCAGTACTTC. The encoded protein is CSAPAGTSGIETQYF.

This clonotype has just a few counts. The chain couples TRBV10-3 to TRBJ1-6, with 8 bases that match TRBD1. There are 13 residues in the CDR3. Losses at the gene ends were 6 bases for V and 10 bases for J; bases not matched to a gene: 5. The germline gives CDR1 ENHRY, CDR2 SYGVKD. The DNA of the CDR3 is TGTGCCATCAGAGACAGGGGTTCATCACCCCTCCACTTT. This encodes CAIRDRGSSPLHF.

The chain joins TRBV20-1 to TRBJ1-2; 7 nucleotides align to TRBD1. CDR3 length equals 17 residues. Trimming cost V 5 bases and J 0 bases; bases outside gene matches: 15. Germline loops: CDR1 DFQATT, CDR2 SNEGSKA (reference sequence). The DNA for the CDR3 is TGCAGTGCTGACGCCTCTTCACAGGGGATTACTAACTATGGCTACACCTTC. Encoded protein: CSADASSQGITNYGYTF.

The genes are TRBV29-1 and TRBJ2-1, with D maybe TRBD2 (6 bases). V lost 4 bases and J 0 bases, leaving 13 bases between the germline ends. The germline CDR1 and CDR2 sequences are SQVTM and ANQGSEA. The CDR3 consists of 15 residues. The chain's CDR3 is CSVVSGTRSYNEQFF. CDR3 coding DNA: TGCAGCGTTGTAAGTGGGACTCGCTCCTACAATGAGCAGTTCTTC.

The CDR3 nucleotides are TGTGCCAGCAGCCAAGAAGAGCAAGGGTCGGGAGAGACCCAGTACTTC. The encoded protein is CASSQEEQGSGETQYF. This chain joins TRBV4-2 and TRBJ2-5, with D unresolved. CDR3 length: 16 residues. V shed 0 bases and J shed 4 bases, with 15 bases lying between them. Germline CDR1 and CDR2: LGHNA and YNFKEQ.

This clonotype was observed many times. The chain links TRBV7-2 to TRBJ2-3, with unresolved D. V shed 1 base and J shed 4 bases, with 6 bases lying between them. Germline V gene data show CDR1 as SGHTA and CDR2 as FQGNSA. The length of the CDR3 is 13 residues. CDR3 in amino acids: CASSLVIPDTQYF. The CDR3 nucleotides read TGTGCCAGCAGCTTAGTCATACCAGATACGCAGTATTTT.

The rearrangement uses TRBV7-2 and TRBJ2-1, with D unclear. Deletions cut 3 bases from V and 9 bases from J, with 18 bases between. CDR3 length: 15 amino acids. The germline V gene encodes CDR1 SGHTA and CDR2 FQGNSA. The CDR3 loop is CASSFEVRRAGEQFF. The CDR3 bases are TGTGCCAGCAGCTTTGAAGTGAGAAGGGCCGGTGAGCAGTTCTTC.

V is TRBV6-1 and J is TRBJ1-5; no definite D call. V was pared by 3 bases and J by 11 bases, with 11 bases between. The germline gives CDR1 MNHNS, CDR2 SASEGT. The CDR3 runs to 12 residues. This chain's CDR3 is CASSDPRVAQHF. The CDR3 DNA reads TGTGCCAGCAGTGACCCCCGTGTGGCCCAGCATTTT.

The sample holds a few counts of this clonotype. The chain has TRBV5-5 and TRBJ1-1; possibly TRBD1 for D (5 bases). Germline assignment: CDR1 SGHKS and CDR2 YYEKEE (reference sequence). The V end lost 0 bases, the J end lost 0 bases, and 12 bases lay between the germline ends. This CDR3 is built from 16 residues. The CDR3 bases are TGTGCCAGCAGCTTGGGTGCGGGACGGCTGAACACTGAAGCTTTCTTT. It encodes CASSLGAGRLNTEAFF. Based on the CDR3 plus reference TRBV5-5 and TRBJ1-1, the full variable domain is DAGVTQSPTHLIKTRGQQVTLRCSPISGHKSVSWYQQVLGQGPQFIFQYYEKEERGRGNFPDRFSARQFPNYSSELNVNALLLGDSALYLCASSLGAGRLNTEAFFGQGTRLTVV.

The CDR3 region is CASSVERVNTGELFF. The DNA of the CDR3 is TGTGCCAGCAGCGTAGAACGAGTTAACACCGGGGAGCTGTTTTTT. The J gene is TRBJ2-2, the V gene TRBV9; no definite D call. Germline-derived CDR1 and CDR2 are SGDLS and YYNGEE. V was pared by 0 bases and J by 2 bases, with 8 bases between. The CDR3 consists of 15 residues.

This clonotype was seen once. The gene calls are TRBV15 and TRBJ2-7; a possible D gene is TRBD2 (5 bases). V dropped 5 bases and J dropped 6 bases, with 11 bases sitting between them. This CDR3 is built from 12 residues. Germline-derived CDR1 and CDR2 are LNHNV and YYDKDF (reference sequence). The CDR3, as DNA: TGTGCCACCAGCGGGAGCTGGGGCGAGCAGTACTTC. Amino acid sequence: CATSGSWGEQYF.

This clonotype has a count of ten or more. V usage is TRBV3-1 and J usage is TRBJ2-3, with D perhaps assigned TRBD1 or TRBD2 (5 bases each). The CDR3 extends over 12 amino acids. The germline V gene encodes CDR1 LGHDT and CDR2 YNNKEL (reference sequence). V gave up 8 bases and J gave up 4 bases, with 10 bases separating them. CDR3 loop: CASGGAPDTQYF. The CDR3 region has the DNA TGTGCCAGCGGGGGTGCCCCAGATACGCAGTATTTT.

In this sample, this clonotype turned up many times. In nucleotides, the CDR3 is TGTGCCAGCAGTTACTCAGACTCCTACGAGCAGTACTTC. Encoded protein: CASSYSDSYEQYF. This rearrangement joins TRBV6-5 to TRBJ2-7; no firm D call. The CDR3 length is 13 residues. The V end lost 0 bases, the J end lost 0 bases, and 3 bases lay between the germline ends. CDR1 MNHEY and CDR2 SVGAGI come from the germline V gene.

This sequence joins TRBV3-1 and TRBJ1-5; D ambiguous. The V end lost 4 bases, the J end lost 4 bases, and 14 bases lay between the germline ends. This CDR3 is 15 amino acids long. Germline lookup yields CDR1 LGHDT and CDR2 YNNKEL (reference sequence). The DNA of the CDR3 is TGTGCCAGCAGCCGAGACGGAGCCCCAAATCAGCCCCAGCATTTT. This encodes CASSRDGAPNQPQHF.